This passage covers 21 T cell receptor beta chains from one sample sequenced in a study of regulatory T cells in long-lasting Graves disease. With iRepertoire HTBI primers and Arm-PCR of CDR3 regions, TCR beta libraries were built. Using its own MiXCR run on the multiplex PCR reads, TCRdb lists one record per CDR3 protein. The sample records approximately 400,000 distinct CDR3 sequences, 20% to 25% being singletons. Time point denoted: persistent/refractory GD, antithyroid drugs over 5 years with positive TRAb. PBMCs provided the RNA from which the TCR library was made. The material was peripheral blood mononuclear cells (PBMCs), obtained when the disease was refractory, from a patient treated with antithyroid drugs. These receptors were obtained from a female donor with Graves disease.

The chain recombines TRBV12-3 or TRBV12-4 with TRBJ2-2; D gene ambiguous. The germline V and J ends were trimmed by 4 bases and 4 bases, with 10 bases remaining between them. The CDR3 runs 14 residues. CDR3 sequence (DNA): TGTGCCAGCAGTTATCGGGTTCGCACCGGGGAGCTGTTTTTT. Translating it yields CASSYRVRTGELFF.

The CDR3 DNA follows: TGTGCCAGCAGCTTCGGGACTAGCGGGAGGGGGAATGAGCAGTTCTTC. It yields the protein CASSFGTSGRGNEQFF. The gene calls are TRBV7-2 and TRBJ2-1; 16 bases align to TRBD2. The CDR3 extends over 16 amino acids. The germline V gene encodes CDR1 SGHTA and CDR2 FQGNSA. V was pared by 3 bases and J by 7 bases, with 3 bases of the junction left unmatched.

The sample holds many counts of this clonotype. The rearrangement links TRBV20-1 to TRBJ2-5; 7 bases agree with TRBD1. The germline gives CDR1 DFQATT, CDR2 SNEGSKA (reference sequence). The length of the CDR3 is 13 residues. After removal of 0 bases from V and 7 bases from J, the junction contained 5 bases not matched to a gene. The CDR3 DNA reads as TGCAGTGCTAGAGATAGGGGGCGAGGGACCCAGTACTTC. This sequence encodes CSARDRGRGTQYF.

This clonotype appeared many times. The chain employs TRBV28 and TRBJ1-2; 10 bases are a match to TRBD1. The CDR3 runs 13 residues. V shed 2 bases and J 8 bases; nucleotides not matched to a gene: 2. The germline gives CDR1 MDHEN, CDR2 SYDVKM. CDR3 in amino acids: CASSLDRGLGYTF. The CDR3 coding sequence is TGTGCCAGCAGTTTAGACAGGGGGCTCGGCTACACCTTC.

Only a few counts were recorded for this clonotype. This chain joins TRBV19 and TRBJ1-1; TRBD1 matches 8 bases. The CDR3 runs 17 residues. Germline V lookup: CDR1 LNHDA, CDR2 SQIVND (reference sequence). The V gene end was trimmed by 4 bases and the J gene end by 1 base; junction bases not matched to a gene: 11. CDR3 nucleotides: TGTGCCAGTAGTAGGGGGACAGGAAAAAGTGCGAACACTGAAGCTTTCTTT. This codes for CASSRGTGKSANTEAFF.

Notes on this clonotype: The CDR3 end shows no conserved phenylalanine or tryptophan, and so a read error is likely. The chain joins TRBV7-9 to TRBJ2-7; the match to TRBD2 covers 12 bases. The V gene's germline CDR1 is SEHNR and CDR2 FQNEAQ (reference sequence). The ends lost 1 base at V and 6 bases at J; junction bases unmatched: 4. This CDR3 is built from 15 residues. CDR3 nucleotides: TGTGCCAGCAGCTTAGTAGCTAGCGGGAGGGCCGAGCAGTACTCC. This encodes CASSLVASGRAEQYS.

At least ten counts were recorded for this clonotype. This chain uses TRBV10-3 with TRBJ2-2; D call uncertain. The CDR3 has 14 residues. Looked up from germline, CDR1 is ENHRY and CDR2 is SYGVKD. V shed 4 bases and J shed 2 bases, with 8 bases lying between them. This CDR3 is CAISGLVNTGELFF. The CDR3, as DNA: TGTGCCATCAGTGGGCTAGTTAACACCGGGGAGCTGTTTTTT.

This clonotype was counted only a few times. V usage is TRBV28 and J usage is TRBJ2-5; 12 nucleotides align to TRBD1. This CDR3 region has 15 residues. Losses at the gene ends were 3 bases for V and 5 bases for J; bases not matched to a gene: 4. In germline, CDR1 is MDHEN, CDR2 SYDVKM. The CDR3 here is CASSLGTGGRETQYF. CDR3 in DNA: TGTGCCAGCAGTTTGGGGACAGGGGGCAGGGAGACCCAGTACTTC.

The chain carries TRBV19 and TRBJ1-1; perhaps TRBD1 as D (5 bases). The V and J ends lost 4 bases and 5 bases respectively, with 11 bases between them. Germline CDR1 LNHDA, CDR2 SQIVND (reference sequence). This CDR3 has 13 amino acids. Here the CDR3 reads CASSNMGQTEAFF. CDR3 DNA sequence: TGTGCCAGTAGTAACATGGGGCAGACTGAAGCTTTCTTT.

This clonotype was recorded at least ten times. In DNA, the CDR3 is TGTGCCAGCAGCCCAGGGTCTAACTATGGCTACACCTTC. This gives the protein CASSPGSNYGYTF. The chain recombines TRBV7-8 with TRBJ1-2; perhaps TRBD1 as D (5 bases). V gave up 5 bases and J gave up 0 bases, with 7 bases separating them. CDR3 length: 13 amino acids. The germline CDR1 and CDR2 sequences are SGHVS and FQNEAQ. The full variable domain, with the rest looked up from reference TRBV7-8 and TRBJ1-2, is GAGVSQSPRYKVAKRGQDVALRCDPISGHVSLFWYQQALGQGPEFLTYFQNEAQLDKSGLPSDRFFAERPEGSVSTLKIQRTQQEDSAVYLCASSPGSNYGYTFGSGTRLTVV.

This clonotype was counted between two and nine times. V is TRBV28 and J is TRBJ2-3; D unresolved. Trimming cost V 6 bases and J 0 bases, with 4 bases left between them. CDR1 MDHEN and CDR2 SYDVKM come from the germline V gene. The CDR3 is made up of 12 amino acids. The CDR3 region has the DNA TGTGCCAGCAGGTCTAGCACAGATACGCAGTATTTT. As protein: CASRSSTDTQYF. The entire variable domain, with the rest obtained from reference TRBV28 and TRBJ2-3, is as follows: DVKVTQSSRYLVKRTGEKVFLECVQDMDHENMFWYRQDPGLGLRLIYFSYDVKMKEKGDIPEGYSVSREKKERFSLILESASTNQTSMYLCASRSSTDTQYFGPGTRLTVL.

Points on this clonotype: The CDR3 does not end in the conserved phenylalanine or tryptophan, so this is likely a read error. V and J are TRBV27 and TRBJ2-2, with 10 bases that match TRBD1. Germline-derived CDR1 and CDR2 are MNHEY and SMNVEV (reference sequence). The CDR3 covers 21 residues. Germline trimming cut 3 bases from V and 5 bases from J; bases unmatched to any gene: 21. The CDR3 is CASSFDRGPSRREHGTGELFL. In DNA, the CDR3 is TGTGCCAGCAGTTTCGACAGGGGGCCCTCCAGGCGGGAGCACGGAACCGGGGAGCTGTTTCTT.

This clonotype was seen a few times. This chain's CDR3 is CASNPLASGKNEQFF. CDR3 nucleotides: TGTGCCAGCAACCCTCTAGCTAGCGGGAAGAATGAGCAGTTCTTC. This sequence joins TRBV27 and TRBJ2-1, with 9 bases that match TRBD2. CDR1 is MNHEY and CDR2 is SMNVEV in the germline V gene (reference sequence). This CDR3 spans 15 amino acids. The V segment lost 7 bases and the J segment 7 bases; nucleotides outside the gene matches: 11.

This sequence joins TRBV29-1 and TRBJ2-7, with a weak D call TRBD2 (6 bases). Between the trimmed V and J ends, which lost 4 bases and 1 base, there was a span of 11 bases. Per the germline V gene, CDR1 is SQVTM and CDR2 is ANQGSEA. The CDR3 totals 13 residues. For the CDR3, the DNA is TGCAGCGTTGTGGGAGGAGGATCCTACGAGCAGTACTTC. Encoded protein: CSVVGGGSYEQYF.

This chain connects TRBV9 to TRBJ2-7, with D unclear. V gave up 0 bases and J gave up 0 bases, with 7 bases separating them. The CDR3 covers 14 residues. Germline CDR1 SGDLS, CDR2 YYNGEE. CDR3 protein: CASSVEVVSYEQYF. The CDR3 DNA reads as TGTGCCAGCAGCGTAGAAGTCGTCTCCTACGAGCAGTACTTC.

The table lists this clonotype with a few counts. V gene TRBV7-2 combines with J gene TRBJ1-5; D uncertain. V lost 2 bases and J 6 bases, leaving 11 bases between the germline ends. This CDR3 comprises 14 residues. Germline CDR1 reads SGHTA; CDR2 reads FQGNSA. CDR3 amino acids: CASSLRLGSQPQHF. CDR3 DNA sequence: TGTGCCAGCAGCTTAAGGCTGGGGTCTCAGCCCCAGCATTTT.

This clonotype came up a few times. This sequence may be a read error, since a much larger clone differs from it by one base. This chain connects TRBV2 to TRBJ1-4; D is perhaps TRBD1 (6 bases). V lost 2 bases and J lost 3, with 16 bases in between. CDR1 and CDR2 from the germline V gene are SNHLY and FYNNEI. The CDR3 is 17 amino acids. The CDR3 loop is CASSENWDTAANEKLFF. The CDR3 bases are TGTGCCAGCAGTGAAAACTGGGACACTGCAGCTAATGAAAAACTGTTTTTT.

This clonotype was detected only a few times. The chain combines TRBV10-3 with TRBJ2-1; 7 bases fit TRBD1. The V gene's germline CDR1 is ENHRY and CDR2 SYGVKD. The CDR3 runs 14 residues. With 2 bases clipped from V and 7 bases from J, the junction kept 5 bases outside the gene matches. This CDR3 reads CAISEGTAGNEQFF. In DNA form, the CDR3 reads TGTGCCATCAGTGAGGGGACAGCCGGGAATGAGCAGTTCTTC.

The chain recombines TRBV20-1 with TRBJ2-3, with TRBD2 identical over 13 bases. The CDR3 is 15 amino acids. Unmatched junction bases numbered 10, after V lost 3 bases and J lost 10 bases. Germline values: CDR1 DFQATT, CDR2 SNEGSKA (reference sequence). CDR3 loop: CSARTRTSGRVAQYF. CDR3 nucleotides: TGCAGTGCTAGGACAAGGACTAGCGGGAGAGTGGCGCAGTATTTT.

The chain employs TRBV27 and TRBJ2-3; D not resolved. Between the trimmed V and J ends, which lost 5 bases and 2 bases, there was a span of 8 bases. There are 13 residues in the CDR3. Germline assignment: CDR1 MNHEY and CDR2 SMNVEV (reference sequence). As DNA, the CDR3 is TGTGCCAGCAGTCTGATTAACACAGATACGCAGTATTTT. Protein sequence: CASSLINTDTQYF.

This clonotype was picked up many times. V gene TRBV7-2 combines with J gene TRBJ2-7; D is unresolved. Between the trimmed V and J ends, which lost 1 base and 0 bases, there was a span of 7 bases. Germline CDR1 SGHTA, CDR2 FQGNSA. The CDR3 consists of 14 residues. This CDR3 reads CASSLDPNSYEQYF. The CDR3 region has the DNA TGTGCCAGCAGCTTAGACCCTAACTCCTACGAGCAGTACTTC.